Listed here are 18 T cell receptor beta chains from one sample, sequenced in a study of cytomegalovirus exposure and HLA in healthy donors. In the PCR, 60 Vbeta and 13 Jbeta primers were used. This table comes from immunoSEQ multiplex PCR, and its TCRdb copy is limited to in-frame clones, with some not included. The table includes 130,000 or so clones, about two thirds detected once. The sample consisted of PBMCs. These receptors originate from a man aged 35 to 55 in good health and CMV-seropositive.

The chain is built from TRBV5-4 and TRBJ2-3; weak D call: TRBD1 (6 bases). This CDR3 region has 16 residues. Per germline, CDR1 SGHNT and CDR2 YYREEE (reference sequence). V lost 0 bases and J 4 bases, leaving 15 bases between the germline ends. DNA for the CDR3: TGTGCCAGCAGCTTGGAGCCAAACAGGGTCCCAGATACGCAGTATTTT. It encodes CASSLEPNRVPDTQYF.

This clone showed up just a few times. V gene TRBV6-1 combines with J gene TRBJ1-3; perhaps TRBD1 as D (5 bases). V lost 4 bases and J lost 0, with 13 bases in between. The CDR3 consists of 16 residues. Germline V lookup: CDR1 MNHNS, CDR2 SASEGT. This CDR3 reads CASSGGLLDSGNTIYF. In nucleotides, the CDR3 is TGTGCCAGCAGTGGGGGACTGTTGGACTCTGGAAACACCATATATTTT.

The J gene is TRBJ1-4, the V gene TRBV27; maybe TRBD1 (6 bases). V was shortened by 6 bases and J by 8 bases, with 16 bases between the two germline ends. Per the germline V gene, CDR1 is MNHEY and CDR2 is SMNVEV (reference sequence). There are 14 residues in the CDR3. The CDR3 here is CASRRRGGLEKLFF. The CDR3 coding sequence is TGTGCCAGCAGACGTAGGGGGGGGTTGGAAAAACTGTTTTTT.

Note on this clone: An end of the junction differs from the germline gene, which may be a read error. V and J are TRBV7-9 and TRBJ2-7, with D possibly being TRBD2 (6 bases). The CDR3 has 13 residues. Germline assignment: CDR1 SEHNR and CDR2 FQNEAQ (reference sequence). The DNA for the CDR3 is TGTTCCAGCAGCTTAGTCGGGAGCTACGAGCAGTACTTC. It encodes CSSSLVGSYEQYF. Based on the CDR3 plus reference TRBV7-9 and TRBJ2-7, the full variable domain is DTGVSQNPRHKITKRGQNVTFRCDPISEHNRLYWYRQTLGQGPEFLTYFQNEAQLEKSRLLSDRFSAERPKGSFSTLEIQRTEQGDSAMYLCSSSLVGSYEQYFGPGTRLTVT.

This clone was counted between two and nine times. The chain is built from TRBV19 and TRBJ2-7; no clear D gene. V was shortened by 3 bases and J by 2 bases, with 8 bases between the two germline ends. Per germline, CDR1 LNHDA and CDR2 SQIVND (reference sequence). This CDR3 comprises 13 residues. This chain's CDR3 is CASSINRAYEQYF. As DNA, the CDR3 is TGTGCCAGTAGTATTAACAGAGCCTACGAGCAGTACTTC.

The V gene is TRBV5-1, the J gene TRBJ2-7, with 9 bases aligning to TRBD2. After removal of 1 base from V and 0 bases from J, the junction contained 5 bases not matched to a gene. Germline V gene lookup returns CDR1 SGHRS and CDR2 YFSETQ. This CDR3 has 16 amino acids. CDR3 region: CASSLLASGNSYEQYF. In DNA form, the CDR3 reads TGCGCCAGCAGCTTGCTGGCTAGCGGGAACTCCTACGAGCAGTACTTC.

This chain connects TRBV4-1 to TRBJ2-1; a weak D match, TRBD2 (6 bases). The CDR3 has 13 amino acids. Germline lookup yields CDR1 MGHRA and CDR2 YSYEKL. The V and J ends lost 4 bases and 8 bases respectively, with 12 bases between them. The chain's CDR3 is CASSPLAGYEQFF. In nucleotides, the CDR3 is TGCGCCAGCAGCCCACTAGCCGGGTATGAGCAGTTCTTC.

The V gene is TRBV5-1, the J gene TRBJ1-6; TRBD1 is a possible D gene (5 bases). CDR3 length: 13 residues. Germline V gene sequence: CDR1 SGHRS, CDR2 YFSETQ. Trimming removed 0 bases at V and 10 bases at J, with 8 bases between. CDR3 protein: CASSLDRQSPLHF. Here the CDR3 DNA reads TGCGCCAGCAGCTTGGACAGACAGTCACCCCTCCACTTT.

This sequence joins TRBV13 and TRBJ1-6; D is uncertain. Germline loops: CDR1 PRHDT, CDR2 FYEKMQ (reference sequence). This CDR3 region has 13 residues. Trimming took off 0 bases at V and 8 bases at J, with 5 bases between the two ends. The DNA of the CDR3 is TGTGCCAGCAGCTTAGGCGGAGATTCACCCCTCCACTTT. Residues: CASSLGGDSPLHF.

The chain combines TRBV5-1 with TRBJ2-5; 14 bases are a match to TRBD2. CDR3 length: 16 amino acids. Per the germline V gene, CDR1 is SGHRS and CDR2 is YFSETQ. The V gene end was trimmed by 4 bases and the J gene end by 6 bases; junction bases not matched to a gene: 8. The CDR3 coding sequence is TGCGCCAGCAGCAAAGGGACTAGCGGGAGCTTGAAGACCCAGTACTTC. It codes for CASSKGTSGSLKTQYF.

The V and J genes are TRBV5-5 and TRBJ2-5; D might be TRBD2 (5 bases). This CDR3 has 13 residues. Trimming took off 6 bases at V and 2 bases at J, with 11 bases between the two ends. The germline gives CDR1 SGHKS, CDR2 YYEKEE (reference sequence). The CDR3 region is CASNQLAQETQYF. Written as DNA, the CDR3 is TGTGCCAGCAACCAGCTAGCTCAAGAGACCCAGTACTTC.

The rearrangement links TRBV2 to TRBJ1-5; 9 bases align to TRBD1. The CDR3 length is 15 residues. The germline gives CDR1 SNHLY, CDR2 FYNNEI. V dropped 5 bases and J dropped 5; count of bases not matched to a gene: 7. DNA of the CDR3: TGTGCCAGCAGTCCCGGGACAGGGAGGCATCAGCCCCAGCATTTT. This encodes CASSPGTGRHQPQHF.

The chain is built from TRBV29-1 and TRBJ2-3; D not resolved. V lost 6 bases and J 4 bases, leaving 8 bases between the germline ends. This CDR3 is built from 11 residues. Germline V CDR1 and CDR2: SQVTM, ANQGSEA. CDR3 in DNA: TGCAGCGTCCGTACGGCAGATACGCAGTATTTT. Protein: CSVRTADTQYF.

This rearrangement joins TRBV7-9 to TRBJ1-1; TRBD1 matches at 12 bases. The CDR3 covers 16 residues. Germline assignment: CDR1 SEHNR and CDR2 FQNEAQ (reference sequence). V gave up 2 bases and J gave up 6 bases; unmatched junction bases: 7. CDR3 sequence: CASSLTSGTGGSEAFF. CDR3 DNA: TGTGCCAGCAGCTTAACGTCGGGGACAGGGGGCTCTGAAGCTTTCTTT.

This clone was seen a handful of times. This chain uses TRBV7-8 with TRBJ2-5; D ambiguous. The CDR3 spans 13 residues. V was clipped by 8 bases and J by 1 base, with 11 bases between them. Germline V CDR1 and CDR2: SGHVS, FQNEAQ. The CDR3 spells CASARHPQETQYF. In DNA, the CDR3 is TGTGCCAGCGCCCGACACCCCCAAGAGACCCAGTACTTC. The variable domain in full, with the rest retrieved from reference TRBV7-8 and TRBJ2-5, is GAGVSQSPRYKVAKRGQDVALRCDPISGHVSLFWYQQALGQGPEFLTYFQNEAQLDKSGLPSDRFFAERPEGSVSTLKIQRTQQEDSAVYLCASARHPQETQYFGPGTRLLVL.

The chain is built from TRBV7-9 and TRBJ2-7; 7 bases fit TRBD2. V was pared by 5 bases and J by 4 bases, with 8 bases of the junction left unmatched. Per germline, CDR1 SEHNR and CDR2 FQNEAQ (reference sequence). The CDR3 is 14 residues long. The DNA of the CDR3 is TGTGCCAGCAGCCGAGTGGGGGAGGGGTACGAGCAGTACTTC. Translating gives CASSRVGEGYEQYF.

Notes on this clone: The conserved closing phenylalanine or tryptophan is absent in this CDR3, likely reflecting a read error. This rearrangement joins TRBV7-8 to TRBJ2-7, with 9 bases lining up with TRBD1. With 5 bases clipped from V and 6 bases from J, the junction kept 8 bases outside the gene matches. Germline assignment: CDR1 SGHVS and CDR2 FQNEAQ. This CDR3 region has 14 residues. The CDR3 sequence: CASSLHRGLSEQYS. In DNA form, the CDR3 reads TGTGCCAGCAGCCTGCACAGGGGGCTAAGCGAGCAGTACTCC.

V is TRBV10-3 and J is TRBJ2-1, with 8 nucleotides matching TRBD1. Germline lookup yields CDR1 ENHRY and CDR2 SYGVKD. V shed 4 bases, J shed 4 bases, and the junction held 6 bases outside the gene matches. The length of the CDR3 is 15 residues. Here the CDR3 DNA reads TGTGCCATCAGTGTGTCAGGGGGCGAGTACAATGAGCAGTTCTTC. Its protein is CAISVSGGEYNEQFF.